These 31 T cell receptor beta chains were all obtained from the same sample, sequenced in a study of blood T cell repertoires in COVID-19. The table came from immunoSEQ multiplex PCR; TCRdb's copy has only in-frame clones and leaves some out. The data show 180,000 or so clones, approximately 83% seen once. The sequenced material came from PBMCs or T cells enriched from blood (not recorded which). The source of these receptors is a woman aged 60-70 years who had recovered from COVID-19.

In its sample, this clone was seen once. V usage is TRBV2 and J usage is TRBJ2-1; unclear D gene. V lost 4 bases to trimming and J lost 0 bases, with 4 bases between them. Germline lookup yields CDR1 SNHLY and CDR2 FYNNEI. The CDR3 consists of 13 residues. The CDR3 is CASSGNSYNEQFF. CDR3 coding DNA: TGTGCCAGCAGTGGTAACTCCTACAATGAGCAGTTCTTC.

The J gene is TRBJ2-7, the V gene TRBV5-8; TRBD1 matches at 7 bases. The germline V gene encodes CDR1 SGHTS and CDR2 YDEGEE. Trimming at V came to 4 bases and at J to 3 bases, leaving 7 bases not matched to a gene. There are 14 residues in the CDR3. CDR3 region: CASSGNRGDYEQYF. Written as DNA, the CDR3 is TGTGCCAGCAGCGGAAACAGGGGAGACTACGAGCAGTACTTC.

This chain uses TRBV18 with TRBJ2-5; 12 bases are shared with TRBD2. The CDR3 is 15 residues long. Germline-derived CDR1 and CDR2 are KGHSH and LQKENI. The V and J ends lost 2 bases and 3 bases, in that order; junction bases with no gene match: 1. CDR3 sequence: CASSPTSGGKETQYF. The DNA for the CDR3 is TGTGCCAGCTCACCAACTAGCGGGGGGAAAGAGACCCAGTACTTC.

J is TRBJ1-5 and V is TRBV2; no reliable D call. Trimming took off 1 base at V and 12 bases at J, with 13 bases between the two ends. Germline V gene lookup returns CDR1 SNHLY and CDR2 FYNNEI. The CDR3 is made up of 13 amino acids. The CDR3 is CASSEEKEAGQHF. The CDR3 DNA reads as TGTGCCAGCAGTGAAGAAAAGGAGGCAGGCCAGCATTTT.

The chain joins TRBV27 to TRBJ2-7; TRBD1 agrees at 11 bases. CDR1 MNHEY and CDR2 SMNVEV come from the germline V gene (reference sequence). This CDR3 contains 17 residues. The junction had 12 bases not matched to a gene; V was cut back by 5 bases and J by 3 bases. CDR3 in amino acids: CASSPLRTGGHNYEQYF. In DNA, the CDR3 is TGTGCCAGCAGTCCCCTACGGACAGGGGGCCACAACTACGAGCAGTACTTC.

The J gene is TRBJ2-1, the V gene TRBV28; 8 nucleotides match TRBD1. The V gene's germline CDR1 is MDHEN and CDR2 SYDVKM. V was pared by 5 bases and J by 5 bases, with 8 bases of the junction left unmatched. The CDR3 extends over 15 amino acids. CDR3 nucleotide sequence: TGTGCCAGCAGTGGGCCCGGGACAGGTGACAATGAGCAGTTCTTC. It yields the protein CASSGPGTGDNEQFF.

The rearrangement joins TRBV28 to TRBJ1-1; tentative D call: TRBD1 (6 bases). This CDR3 contains 18 residues. Germline V gene sequence: CDR1 MDHEN, CDR2 SYDVKM. Trimming left V 2 bases short and J 1 base short, with 20 bases between. In nucleotides, the CDR3 is TGTGCCAGCAGTTTAATATCAGGGGCTGAGGGGAGGAACACTGAAGCTTTCTTT. Residues: CASSLISGAEGRNTEAFF.

The rearrangement joins TRBV3-1 (or the pseudogene TRBV3-2) to TRBJ2-5, with 16 bases aligning to TRBD2. J gave up 4 bases and V 3 bases, and 14 bases lay outside the gene matches. CDR3 size: 20 residues. From germline, CDR1 is LGHDT and CDR2 YNNKEL (reference sequence). This chain's CDR3 is CASSQTHLGTSGGAGETQYF. The CDR3 DNA reads TGTGCCAGCAGCCAGACACACCTAGGGACTAGCGGGGGGGCAGGAGAGACCCAGTACTTC.

The chain combines TRBV28 with TRBJ2-7; no reliable D call. Trimming left V 6 bases short and J 0 bases short, with 18 bases between. Germline assignment: CDR1 MDHEN and CDR2 SYDVKM. The CDR3 contains 16 residues. DNA for the CDR3: TGTGCCAGCAGCCTTGGAGCGAGAACAATCTCCTACGAGCAGTACTTC. Its translation: CASSLGARTISYEQYF.

The rearrangement uses TRBV7-9 and TRBJ1-1; possibly TRBD1 for D (6 bases). V gave up 5 bases and J gave up 0 bases, with 10 bases separating them. This CDR3 comprises 14 residues. The germline gives CDR1 SEHNR, CDR2 FQNEAQ (reference sequence). Here the CDR3 reads CASSPQGMNTEAFF. DNA of the CDR3: TGTGCCAGCAGCCCCCAGGGGATGAACACTGAAGCTTTCTTT. Filled out from reference TRBV7-9 and TRBJ1-1, the complete variable domain reads DTGVSQNPRHKITKRGQNVTFRCDPISEHNRLYWYRQTLGQGPEFLTYFQNEAQLEKSRLLSDRFSAERPKGSFSTLEIQRTEQGDSAMYLCASSPQGMNTEAFFGQGTRLTVV.

The rearrangement links TRBV3-1 (or the pseudogene TRBV3-2) to TRBJ2-2; D is perhaps TRBD2 (5 bases). The germline CDR1 and CDR2 sequences are LGHDT and YNNKEL (reference sequence). The germline V and J ends were trimmed by 4 bases and 5 bases, with 11 bases remaining between them. The CDR3 spans 14 residues. The CDR3 DNA reads TGTGCCAGCAGCCGGGCGGGCCGAACCGGGGAGCTGTTTTTT. This translates into CASSRAGRTGELFF.

V gene TRBV5-4 combines with J gene TRBJ2-7; 12 bases agree with TRBD2. This CDR3 is 15 amino acids long. Germline V CDR1 and CDR2: SGHNT, YYREEE (reference sequence). Trimming cost V 4 bases and J 2 bases; bases outside gene matches: 4. DNA of the CDR3: TGTGCCAGCAGCACCCCTAGCGGGGGGGCCTACGAGCAGTACTTC. It codes for CASSTPSGGAYEQYF.

The rearrangement uses TRBV30 and TRBJ2-2; 10 positions match TRBD2. This CDR3 spans 15 amino acids. V trimming: 3 bases; J trimming: 5 bases; junction bases outside the gene matches: 6. Germline V gene sequence: CDR1 GTSNPN, CDR2 SVGIG (reference sequence). CDR3 protein: CAWSGASGSTGELFF. Here the CDR3 DNA reads TGTGCCTGGAGCGGGGCTAGCGGGAGTACCGGGGAGCTGTTTTTT.

This rearrangement joins TRBV5-1 to TRBJ1-4, with 11 bases aligning to TRBD1. This CDR3 is 16 amino acids long. CDR1 and CDR2 (germline): SGHRS, YFSETQ. V lost 3 bases, J lost 4 bases, and 5 bases stayed unmatched. This CDR3 reads CASSSGQGAINEKLFF. The CDR3 DNA reads TGCGCCAGCAGCTCAGGACAGGGGGCCATTAATGAAAAACTGTTTTTT. Looking up the rest from reference TRBV5-1 and TRBJ1-4 gives the full variable domain: KAGVTQTPRYLIKTRGQQVTLSCSPISGHRSVSWYQQTPGQGLQFLFEYFSETQRNKGNFPGRFSGRQFSNSRSEMNVSTLELGDSALYLCASSSGQGAINEKLFFGSGTQLSVL.

The chain employs TRBV2 and TRBJ1-2; D unresolved. V lost 4 bases and J lost 8, with 11 bases in between. CDR1 is SNHLY and CDR2 is FYNNEI in the germline V gene. The CDR3 is made up of 12 amino acids. Here the CDR3 reads CASSAGFLGYTF. CDR3 sequence (DNA): TGTGCCAGCAGTGCAGGTTTTCTCGGCTACACCTTC.

The rearrangement uses TRBV6-5 and TRBJ2-5; D is possibly TRBD2 (5 bases). V was clipped by 6 bases and J by 7 bases, with 9 bases between them. Germline lookup yields CDR1 MNHEY and CDR2 SVGAGI. The CDR3 totals 11 residues. CDR3 in DNA: TGTGCCAGCAGGGACGGACTGACCCAGTACTTC. Its translation: CASRDGLTQYF.

The gene calls are TRBV6-5 and TRBJ2-6; tentative D call: TRBD2 (5 bases). The CDR3 covers 16 residues. V shed 3 bases and J shed 0 bases, with 9 bases lying between them. Germline V gene data show CDR1 as MNHEY and CDR2 as SVGAGI. CDR3 loop: CASSYGLYSGANVLTF. The CDR3 bases are TGTGCCAGCAGTTATGGACTTTACTCTGGGGCCAACGTCCTGACTTTC.

The chain combines TRBV11-2 with TRBJ1-1; unclear D gene. V shed 0 bases and J shed 5 bases, with 10 bases lying between them. The germline V gene has CDR1 SGHAT and CDR2 FQNNGV. The CDR3 is made up of 14 amino acids. The CDR3 nucleotides read TGTGCCAGCAGCTTAGATGGCGGGTATACTGAAGCTTTCTTT. Translation gives CASSLDGGYTEAFF.

The rearrangement links TRBV4-2 to TRBJ2-5, with 10 bases fitting TRBD2. The CDR3 extends over 16 amino acids. Germline CDR1 reads LGHNA; CDR2 reads YNFKEQ. Germline trimming cut 1 base from V and 5 bases from J; bases unmatched to any gene: 7. The CDR3 DNA follows: TGTGCCAGCAGCCAAGGCTTAGCGGGGGGTGGTGAGACCCAGTACTTC. Translating it yields CASSQGLAGGGETQYF.

The chain combines TRBV7-9 with TRBJ2-3, with a tentative D call TRBD2 (5 bases). V was cut by 6 bases and J by 1 base, with 17 bases left in between. The CDR3 contains 16 residues. The V gene's germline CDR1 is SEHNR and CDR2 FQNEAQ (reference sequence). As DNA, the CDR3 is TGTGCCAGCAGTCCGAGAGGGTTGTCTGGCACAGATACGCAGTATTTT. Translating gives CASSPRGLSGTDTQYF.

The chain uses TRBV5-1 and TRBJ1-2, with D uncertain. The length of the CDR3 is 14 residues. V was pared by 0 bases and J by 8 bases, with 14 bases between. Germline V gives CDR1 SGHRS, CDR2 YFSETQ. For the CDR3, the DNA is TGCGCCAGCAGCTTGGAATCGCAGGCTGGGGGCTACACCTTC. It encodes CASSLESQAGGYTF. The variable domain in full, with the rest retrieved from reference TRBV5-1 and TRBJ1-2, is KAGVTQTPRYLIKTRGQQVTLSCSPISGHRSVSWYQQTPGQGLQFLFEYFSETQRNKGNFPGRFSGRQFSNSRSEMNVSTLELGDSALYLCASSLESQAGGYTFGSGTRLTVV.

This clone was observed a single time. The chain uses TRBV6-5 and TRBJ2-3, with 8 bases that match TRBD2. This CDR3 comprises 13 residues. V shed 6 bases and J 2 bases; nucleotides not matched to a gene: 1. The germline gives CDR1 MNHEY, CDR2 SVGAGI. In nucleotides, the CDR3 is TGTGCCAGCAGGCGGGGGGTCACAGATACGCAGTATTTT. This encodes CASRRGVTDTQYF.

This chain connects TRBV3-1 (or the pseudogene TRBV3-2) to TRBJ1-4; D call uncertain. Germline V lookup: CDR1 LGHDT, CDR2 YNNKEL (reference sequence). V lost 4 bases, J lost 1 base, and 10 bases lay in between. The CDR3 is 15 residues long. The CDR3 sequence: CASSRGGGTNEKLFF. For the CDR3, the DNA is TGTGCCAGCAGCCGCGGCGGCGGAACTAATGAAAAACTGTTTTTT.

The chain is built from TRBV9 and TRBJ2-7; TRBD1 agrees at 7 bases. Germline CDR1 SGDLS, CDR2 YYNGEE. The V gene end was trimmed by 3 bases and the J gene end by 2 bases; junction bases not matched to a gene: 26. This CDR3 region has 21 residues. DNA for the CDR3: TGTGCCAGCAGCGGAGGATTCTCGGGACAGAAAGCTAAACTATTCCCCTACGAGCAGTACTTC. Translating gives CASSGGFSGQKAKLFPYEQYF.

V gene TRBV7-8 combines with J gene TRBJ1-1; 8 positions match TRBD1. Trimming at V came to 5 bases and at J to 2 bases, leaving 7 bases not matched to a gene. Germline V gene sequence: CDR1 SGHVS, CDR2 FQNEAQ. There are 15 residues in the CDR3. The CDR3 region is CASSPDRGFNTEAFF. The CDR3 nucleotides are TGTGCCAGCAGCCCAGACAGGGGATTCAACACTGAAGCTTTCTTT.

The chain couples TRBV19 to TRBJ2-3, with 7 bases lining up with TRBD1. Germline V gives CDR1 LNHDA, CDR2 SQIVND (reference sequence). The CDR3 contains 15 residues. The trim removed 7 bases at V and 0 bases at J, leaving 7 bases unmatched. The CDR3 region is CASKSTGLSTDTQYF. The CDR3 nucleotides read TGTGCCAGTAAATCGACAGGGCTCAGCACAGATACGCAGTATTTT.

This clone has more than one count but fewer than ten. This chain joins TRBV18 and TRBJ2-3; the D gene is possibly TRBD1 (5 bases). The CDR3 runs 13 residues. Per germline, CDR1 KGHSH and CDR2 LQKENI. V gave up 6 bases and J gave up 0 bases, with 7 bases separating them. This chain's CDR3 is CASSNRSTDTQYF. Written as DNA, the CDR3 is TGTGCCAGCTCGAACAGGAGCACAGATACGCAGTATTTT.

A single count supports this clone. The J gene is TRBJ1-2, the V gene TRBV6-1; D not resolved. V was trimmed by 1 base and J by 4 bases, leaving 4 bases between them. The CDR3 is 12 amino acids. Germline V gene lookup returns CDR1 MNHNS and CDR2 SASEGT. The CDR3 DNA reads TGTGCCAGCAGTGAAGATAGCTATGGCTACACCTTC. It specifies CASSEDSYGYTF.

The chain recombines TRBV6-1 with TRBJ2-7; no definite D call. Deletions cut 2 bases from V and 7 bases from J, with 15 bases between. Germline-derived CDR1 and CDR2 are MNHNS and SASEGT. The CDR3 is 14 amino acids. CDR3 amino acids: CASSEIGRSFEQYF. The CDR3 nucleotides read TGTGCCAGCAGTGAAATCGGCAGGTCCTTTGAGCAGTACTTC.

This chain uses TRBV28 with TRBJ2-5, with 8 bases identical to TRBD1. The germline V gene has CDR1 MDHEN and CDR2 SYDVKM. Trimming at V came to 6 bases and at J to 5 bases, leaving 8 bases not matched to a gene. The CDR3 consists of 14 residues. Here the CDR3 DNA reads TGTGCCAGCAGGGCTACGACAGGGGCCGAGACCCAGTACTTC. Protein: CASRATTGAETQYF.

This chain connects TRBV30 to TRBJ1-4; D call uncertain. The length of the CDR3 is 13 residues. Trimming stripped 2 bases from V and 7 bases from J, with 11 bases between. Germline assignment: CDR1 GTSNPN and CDR2 SVGIG (reference sequence). CDR3 region: CAWSQGRGEKLFF. CDR3 bases: TGTGCCTGGAGTCAAGGCCGGGGTGAAAAACTGTTTTTT.